This T cell receptor beta chain was recovered during a study of post-analysis software for immune sequencing data. On the study more broadly: Courses of disease covered relapsing-remitting, secondary progressive and progressive-relapsing multiple sclerosis. Whole-study findings and limits: Relative to controls, patients with multiple sclerosis showed significantly lower normalized Chao1 diversity. Under the F measure, samples that were prepared in one batch clustered strongly together. Patients used several TRBV segments, including TRBV5-6, TRBV5-1 and TRBV20-1, more often than controls.

Unique molecular identifiers tagged the TCR beta cDNA libraries. Each batch of roughly 1 to 11 million T cells produced hundreds of thousands of cDNA molecules. TCRdb itself ran the PCR reads through MiXCR, one entry per CDR3 protein. The sample shows roughly 430,000 distinct CDR3 sequences, 30% to 45% of them seen only once. This CDR3 region has 14 residues. CDR1 is MNHEY, CDR2 SVGEGT, per germline. V lost 7 bases, J lost 3 bases, and 5 bases stayed unmatched. A note on this clonotype: Its antigen is unidentified.

The sequencing input was blood. The chain combines TRBV6-2 or TRBV6-3 with TRBJ2-1, with 8 bases that match TRBD2. The origin of this receptor is a girl aged 2 to 10 with multiple sclerosis. The CDR3 sequence: CASKRESHYNEQFF. The CDR3 nucleotides are TGTGCCAGCAAGCGGGAGAGCCACTACAATGAGCAGTTCTTC.